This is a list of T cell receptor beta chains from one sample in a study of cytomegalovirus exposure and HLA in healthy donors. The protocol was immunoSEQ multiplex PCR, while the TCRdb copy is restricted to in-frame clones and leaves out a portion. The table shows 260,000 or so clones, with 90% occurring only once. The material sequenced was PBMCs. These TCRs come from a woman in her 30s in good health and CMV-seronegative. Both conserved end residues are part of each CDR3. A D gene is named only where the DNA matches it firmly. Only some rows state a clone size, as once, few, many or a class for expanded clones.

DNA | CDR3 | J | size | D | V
TGTGCCAGCACAATGAGAAACACCGGGGAGCTGTTTTTT | CASTMRNTGELFF | TRBJ2-2 | - | - | TRBV7-9
TGTGCCAGCAGTGAAGCGGGAGGGATAGCAGATACGCAGTATTTT | CASSEAGGIADTQYF | TRBJ2-3 | - | TRBD2 | TRBV6-4
TGTGCCAGCAGTCGGGACAGGGTGTACGAGCAGTACTTC | CASSRDRVYEQYF | TRBJ2-7 | once | TRBD1 | TRBV6-5
TGCGCCAGCAGCCTCGACGGAAAATACGAGCAGTACTTC | CASSLDGKYEQYF | TRBJ2-7 | - | - | TRBV5-1
TGCGCCAGCAGCCCGGGACTAGCGGGAGGGAGCTCTGGGGCCAACGTCCTGACTTTC | CASSPGLAGGSSGANVLTF | TRBJ2-6 | once | TRBD2 | TRBV5-1
TGTGCCAGCAGTCGCCCCCCGGGGTACAGCTCCTACAATGAGCAGTTCTTC | CASSRPPGYSSYNEQFF | TRBJ2-1 | - | - | TRBV27
TGTGCCAGCAGTTTAGGGACCAGGCAAGGCTACACCTTC | CASSLGTRQGYTF | TRBJ1-2 | once | - | TRBV28
TGCGCCAGCAGCGCCGGACAGACTAACTATGGCTACACCTTC | CASSAGQTNYGYTF | TRBJ1-2 | - | - | TRBV5-1
TGTGCCAGCAGCCAAGACGGCAACTCTGGGGCCAACGTCCTGACTTTC | CASSQDGNSGANVLTF | TRBJ2-6 | - | - | TRBV4-2
TGTGCCAGCAGCTGGGCGACAGGGGACACCGGGGAGCTGTTTTTT | CASSWATGDTGELFF | TRBJ2-2 | - | TRBD1 | TRBV5-4
TGTGCCAGCCCTGCGACAGTGAGGAACACTGAAGCTTTCTTT | CASPATVRNTEAFF | TRBJ1-1 | - | - | TRBV6-1
TGTGCCAGTAGTATAGCGGGTCGAAGCTCTGGGGCCAACGTCCTGACTTTC | CASSIAGRSSGANVLTF | TRBJ2-6 | - | - | TRBV19
TGTGCCAGCAGTTTGGTCCAGGGGAGCTCCTACAATGAGCAGTTCTTC | CASSLVQGSSYNEQFF | TRBJ2-1 | - | - | TRBV28
TGTGCCAGCAGTACACCGGACAGATTCTCCTACGAGCAGTACTTC | CASSTPDRFSYEQYF | TRBJ2-7 | - | - | TRBV6-1
TGTGCCAGCAGCGTCAGGGTACAGGCGAACACCGGGGAGCTGTTTTTT | CASSVRVQANTGELFF | TRBJ2-2 | - | - | TRBV7-3
TGTGCCAGCAGCCCGGGACAGGGAAACACCATATATTTT | CASSPGQGNTIYF | TRBJ1-3 | few | TRBD1 | TRBV11-3
TGTGCCAGTAGTATCGGGACAGGGCTGGTCGGGGACATTCAGTACTTC | CASSIGTGLVGDIQYF | TRBJ2-4 | - | TRBD1 | TRBV19
TGTGCCAGCAGTAATCTACCGGGACTAAGTATAAGCACAGATACGCAGTATTTT | CASSNLPGLSISTDTQYF | TRBJ2-3 | once | TRBD2 | TRBV27
TGTGCCAGCAGTTTATTACTGCTCACAGATACGCAGTATTTT | CASSLLLLTDTQYF | TRBJ2-3 | - | - | TRBV28
TGTGCCAGCAGTTACGCACAGGGGGCTATCGGGGAGCTGTTTTTT | CASSYAQGAIGELFF | TRBJ2-2 | - | TRBD1 | TRBV6-6
TGCGCCAGCAGCTTGGCCGCGGGGGCCTACGAGCAGTACTTC | CASSLAAGAYEQYF | TRBJ2-7 | once | TRBD2 | TRBV5-1
TGCAGCGTTGGGGCTAGCGGGAGGGGGGTGAATGAGCAGTTCTTC | CSVGASGRGVNEQFF | TRBJ2-1 | - | TRBD2 | TRBV29-1
TGTGCCAGCAGCCAAATACTGGACAGACTTTCTAGCACAGATACGCAGTATTTT | CASSQILDRLSSTDTQYF | TRBJ2-3 | - | - | TRBV14